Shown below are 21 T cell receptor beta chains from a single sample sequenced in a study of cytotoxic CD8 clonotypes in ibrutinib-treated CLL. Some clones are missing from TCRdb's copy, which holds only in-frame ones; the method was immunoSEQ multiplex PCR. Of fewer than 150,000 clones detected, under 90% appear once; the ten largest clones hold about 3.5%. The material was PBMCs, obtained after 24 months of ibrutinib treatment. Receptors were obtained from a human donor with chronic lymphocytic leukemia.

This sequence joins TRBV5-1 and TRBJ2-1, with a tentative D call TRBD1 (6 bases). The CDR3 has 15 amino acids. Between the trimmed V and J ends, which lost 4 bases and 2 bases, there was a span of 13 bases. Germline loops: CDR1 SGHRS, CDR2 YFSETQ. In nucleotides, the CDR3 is TGCGCCAGCAGCCCGGACAGTTCCCCCTACAATGAGCAGTTCTTC. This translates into CASSPDSSPYNEQFF.

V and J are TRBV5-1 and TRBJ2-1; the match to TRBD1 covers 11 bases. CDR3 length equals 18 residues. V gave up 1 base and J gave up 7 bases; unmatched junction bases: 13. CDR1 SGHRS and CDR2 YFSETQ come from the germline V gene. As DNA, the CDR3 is TGCGCCAGCAGCTTGTGGTGGACAGGACAGGGGGCGCGGAATGAGCAGTTCTTC. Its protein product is CASSLWWTGQGARNEQFF.

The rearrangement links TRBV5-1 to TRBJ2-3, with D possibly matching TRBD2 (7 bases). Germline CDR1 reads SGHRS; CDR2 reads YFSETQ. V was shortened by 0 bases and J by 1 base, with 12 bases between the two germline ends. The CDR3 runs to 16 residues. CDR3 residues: CASSLVGGARTDTQYF. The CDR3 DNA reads TGCGCCAGCAGCTTGGTTGGGGGGGCTCGCACAGATACGCAGTATTTT.

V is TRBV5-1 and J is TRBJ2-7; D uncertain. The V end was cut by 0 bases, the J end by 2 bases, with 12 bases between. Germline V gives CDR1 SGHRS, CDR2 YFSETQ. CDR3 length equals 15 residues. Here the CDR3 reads CASSLAALPTYEQYF. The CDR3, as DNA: TGCGCCAGCAGCTTGGCAGCCCTCCCCACCTACGAGCAGTACTTC. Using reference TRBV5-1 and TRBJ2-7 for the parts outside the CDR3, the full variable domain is KAGVTQTPRYLIKTRGQQVTLSCSPISGHRSVSWYQQTPGQGLQFLFEYFSETQRNKGNFPGRFSGRQFSNSRSEMNVSTLELGDSALYLCASSLAALPTYEQYFGPGTRLTVT.

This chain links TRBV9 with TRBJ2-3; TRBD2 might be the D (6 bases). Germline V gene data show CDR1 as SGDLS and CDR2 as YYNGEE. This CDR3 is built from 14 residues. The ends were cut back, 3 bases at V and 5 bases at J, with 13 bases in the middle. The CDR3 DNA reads TGTGCCAGCAGCGCCCTACAGGAGGGAGATACGCAGTATTTT. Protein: CASSALQEGDTQYF.

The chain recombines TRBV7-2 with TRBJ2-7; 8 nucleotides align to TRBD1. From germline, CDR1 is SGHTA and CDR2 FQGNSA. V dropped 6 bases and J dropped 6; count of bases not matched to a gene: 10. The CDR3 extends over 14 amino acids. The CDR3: CASSSNRDRPEQYF. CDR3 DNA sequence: TGTGCCAGCAGTTCTAACCGGGACAGGCCCGAGCAGTACTTC.

This CDR3 reads CASSSMDRGVGQFF. CDR3 in DNA: TGTGCCAGCTCGTCGATGGACAGGGGAGTGGGGCAGTTCTTC. V usage is TRBV18 and J usage is TRBJ2-1, with 9 bases fitting TRBD1. V trimming: 6 bases; J trimming: 12 bases; junction bases outside the gene matches: 12. The germline CDR1 and CDR2 sequences are KGHSH and LQKENI. The CDR3 has 14 amino acids.

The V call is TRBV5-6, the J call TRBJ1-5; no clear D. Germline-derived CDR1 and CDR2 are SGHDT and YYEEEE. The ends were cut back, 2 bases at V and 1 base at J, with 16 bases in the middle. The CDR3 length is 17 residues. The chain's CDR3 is CASSLGVGKWSNQPQHF. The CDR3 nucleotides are TGTGCCAGCAGCTTAGGTGTGGGGAAGTGGAGCAATCAGCCCCAGCATTTT.

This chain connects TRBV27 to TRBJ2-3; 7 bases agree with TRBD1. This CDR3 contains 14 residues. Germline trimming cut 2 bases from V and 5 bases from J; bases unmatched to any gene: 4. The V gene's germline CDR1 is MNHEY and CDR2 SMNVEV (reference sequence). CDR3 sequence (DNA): TGTGCCAGCAGTTTAGCGCAGGGGGTAGATACGCAGTATTTT. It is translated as CASSLAQGVDTQYF.

The CDR3 reads CASSSWGGTQYF. CDR3 coding DNA: TGTGCCAGCAGTTCCTGGGGGGGGACCCAGTACTTC. The rearrangement uses TRBV27 and TRBJ2-5; 7 positions match TRBD2. The germline CDR1 and CDR2 sequences are MNHEY and SMNVEV (reference sequence). With 4 bases clipped from V and 7 bases from J, the junction kept 3 bases outside the gene matches. CDR3 length: 12 residues.

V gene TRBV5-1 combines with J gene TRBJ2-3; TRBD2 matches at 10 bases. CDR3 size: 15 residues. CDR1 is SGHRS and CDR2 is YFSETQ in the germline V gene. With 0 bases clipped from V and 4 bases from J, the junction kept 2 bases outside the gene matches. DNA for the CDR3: TGCGCCAGCAGCTTGGAGAGCGGGGGGGCAGATACGCAGTATTTT. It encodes CASSLESGGADTQYF.

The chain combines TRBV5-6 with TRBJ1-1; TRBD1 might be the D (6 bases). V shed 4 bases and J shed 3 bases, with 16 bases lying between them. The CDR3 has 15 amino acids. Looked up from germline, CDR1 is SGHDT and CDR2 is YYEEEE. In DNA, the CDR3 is TGTGCCAGCAGCGGGGTTGGGGGGCTTTACACTGAAGCTTTCTTT. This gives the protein CASSGVGGLYTEAFF.

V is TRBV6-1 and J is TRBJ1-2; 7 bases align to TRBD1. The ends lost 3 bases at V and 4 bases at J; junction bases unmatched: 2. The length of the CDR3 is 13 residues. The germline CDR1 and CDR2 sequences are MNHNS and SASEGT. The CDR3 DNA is TGTGCCAGCAGTGAGGGACAGAGCTATGGCTACACCTTC. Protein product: CASSEGQSYGYTF.

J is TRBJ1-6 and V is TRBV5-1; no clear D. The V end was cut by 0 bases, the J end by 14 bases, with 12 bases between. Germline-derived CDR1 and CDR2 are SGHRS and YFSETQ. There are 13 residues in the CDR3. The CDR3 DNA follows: TGCGCCAGCAGCTTGGAGGTAAACCGGGCCCTCCACTTT. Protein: CASSLEVNRALHF.

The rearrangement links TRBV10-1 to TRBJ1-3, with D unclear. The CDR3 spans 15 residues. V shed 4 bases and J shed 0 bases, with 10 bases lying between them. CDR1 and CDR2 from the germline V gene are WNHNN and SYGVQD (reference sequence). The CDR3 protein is CASSAGESSGNTIYF. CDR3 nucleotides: TGCGCCAGCAGTGCGGGCGAAAGCTCTGGAAACACCATATATTTT.

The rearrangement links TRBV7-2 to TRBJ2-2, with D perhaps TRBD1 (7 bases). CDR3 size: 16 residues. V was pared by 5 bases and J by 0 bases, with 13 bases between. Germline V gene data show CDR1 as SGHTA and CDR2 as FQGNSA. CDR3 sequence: CASSPGGGSNTGELFF. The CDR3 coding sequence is TGTGCCAGCAGCCCAGGAGGGGGCTCGAACACCGGGGAGCTGTTTTTT.

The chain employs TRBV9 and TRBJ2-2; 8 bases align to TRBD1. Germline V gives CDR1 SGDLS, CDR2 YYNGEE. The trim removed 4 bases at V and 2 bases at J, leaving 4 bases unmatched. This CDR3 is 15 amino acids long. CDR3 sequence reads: CASSLTGVNTGELFF. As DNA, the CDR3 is TGTGCCAGCAGCCTGACAGGGGTTAACACCGGGGAGCTGTTTTTT.

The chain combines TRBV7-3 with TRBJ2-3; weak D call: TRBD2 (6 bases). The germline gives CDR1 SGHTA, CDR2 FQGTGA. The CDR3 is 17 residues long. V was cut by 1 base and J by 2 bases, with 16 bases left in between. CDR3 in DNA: TGTGCCAGCAGCTTAAGTGGTCTCGGGGGATACACAGATACGCAGTATTTT. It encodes CASSLSGLGGYTDTQYF.

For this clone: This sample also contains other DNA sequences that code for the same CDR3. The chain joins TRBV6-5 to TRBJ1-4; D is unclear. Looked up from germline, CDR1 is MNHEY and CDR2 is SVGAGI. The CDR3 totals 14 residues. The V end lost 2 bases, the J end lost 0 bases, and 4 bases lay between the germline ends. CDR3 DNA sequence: TGTGCCAGCAGTTACGGGGCAACTAATGAAAAACTGTTTTTT. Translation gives CASSYGATNEKLFF.

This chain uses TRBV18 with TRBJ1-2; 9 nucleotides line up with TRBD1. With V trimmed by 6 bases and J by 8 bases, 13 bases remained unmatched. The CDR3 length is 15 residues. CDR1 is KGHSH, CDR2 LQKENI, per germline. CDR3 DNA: TGTGCCAGCTCCCCCGGGACAGGGTCCTTGGGGGGCTACACCTTC. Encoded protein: CASSPGTGSLGGYTF.

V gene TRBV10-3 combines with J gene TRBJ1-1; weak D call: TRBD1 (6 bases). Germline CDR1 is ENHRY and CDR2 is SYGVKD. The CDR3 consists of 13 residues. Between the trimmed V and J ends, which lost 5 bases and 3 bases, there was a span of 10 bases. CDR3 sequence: CAISPRGDTEAFF. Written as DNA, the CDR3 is TGTGCCATCAGTCCGAGGGGGGACACTGAAGCTTTCTTT.